This T cell receptor (beta chain) originates from a study of T cells expressing NK-cell markers. UMIs accompanied the 5'RACE template switching by which TCR beta cDNA was made. TCRdb reanalyzed the 5' RACE reads and collapses them to one entry per CDR3 protein, without DNA. The table lists 150,000 to 170,000 distinct CDR3 sequences. The germline CDR1 and CDR2 sequences are MNHEY and SVGAGI. This CDR3 region has 16 residues. V and J are TRBV6-5 and TRBJ2-1; TCRdb outputs TRBD2, but without DNA this stays unchecked. The source material was blood T cells: a sorted CD56 or NKG2C T cell subset, CD4+ or CD8+ T cells, or bulk PBMC T cells (not recorded which). This receptor was identified in a woman in her fifties or sixties in good health. CDR3 amino acids: CASSPAGGFSYNEQFF.